This T cell receptor beta chain came from a study of patients and donors after allogeneic stem cell transplantation. TCRdb processed the RT-PCR reads anew with MiXCR; each CDR3 protein has one entry. The top ten clones hold about 33% of a sample with over 150,000 distinct CDR3 sequences, about 40% of them seen once. Germline-derived CDR1 and CDR2 are LNHDA and SQIVND (reference sequence). The CDR3 length is 16 residues. With 5 bases removed from V and 7 bases from J, the gap between germline ends came to 18 bases. The chain combines TRBV19 with TRBJ1-6; D not resolved. This TCR came from a human donor who was either an allogeneic HSCT recipient or a stem cell or donor lymphocyte infusion donor (not recorded which). It is not recorded whose cells these are; they may come from a transplant donor. Sequencing was carried out using blood, either unsorted or a sorted T cell fraction (not recorded which). The CDR3 DNA reads TGTGCCAGTAGTCCTAGAGGTGGAGGATGGAATTCACCCCTCCACTTT. This codes for CASSPRGGGWNSPLHF.